The rows below give T cell receptor beta chains drawn from one sample of a study of T cell changes during pregnancy in multiple sclerosis. The repertoire was sequenced with immunoSEQ multiplex PCR; TCRdb's copy has only in-frame clones and lacks some. This sample has roughly 90,000 clones, with around 93% found just once. The source was peripheral blood, collected before pregnancy. All receptors come from a female donor with multiple sclerosis, enrolled in a pregnancy study. CDR3s include the opening cysteine and the closing phenylalanine or tryptophan. Fields, in order: J gene, clone size, D gene, V gene, CDR3 protein, CDR3 DNA. The D gene is left open where the match is weak. For some rows the clone size is stated as once, few or many, or as a class when expanded; others skip it.

J gene: TRBJ2-2; clone size: .; D gene: .; V gene: TRBV5-4; CDR3 protein: CASSLSRSSPGELFF; CDR3 DNA: TGTGCCAGCAGCTTGTCGCGGTCTTCACCCGGGGAGCTGTTTTTT
J gene: TRBJ1-2; clone size: .; D gene: .; V gene: TRBV6-6; CDR3 protein: CASSGTGEGYGYTF; CDR3 DNA: TGTGCCAGCAGTGGGACGGGGGAAGGCTATGGCTACACCTTC
J gene: TRBJ2-1; clone size: .; D gene: TRBD1; V gene: TRBV7-9; CDR3 protein: CASSWETGFNEQFF; CDR3 DNA: TGTGCCAGCAGCTGGGAGACAGGGTTCAATGAGCAGTTCTTC
J gene: TRBJ1-1; clone size: .; D gene: TRBD1; V gene: TRBV5-1; CDR3 protein: CASSLRGTGGVGTEAFF; CDR3 DNA: TGCGCCAGCAGCTTAAGGGGGACAGGGGGCGTCGGCACTGAAGCTTTCTTT
J gene: TRBJ2-2; clone size: .; D gene: .; V gene: TRBV7-3; CDR3 protein: CASSLLNAAGTGELFF; CDR3 DNA: TGTGCCAGCAGCTTACTCAACGCGGCGGGGACCGGGGAGCTGTTTTTT
J gene: TRBJ1-2; clone size: .; D gene: TRBD1; V gene: TRBV6-6; CDR3 protein: CASRGWRGLDGYTF; CDR3 DNA: TGTGCCAGCAGGGGATGGAGGGGGCTCGATGGCTACACCTTC
J gene: TRBJ1-2; clone size: .; D gene: .; V gene: TRBV7-2; CDR3 protein: CASSNRVYYGYTF; CDR3 DNA: TGTGCCAGCAGCAACAGGGTATACTATGGCTACACCTTC
J gene: TRBJ2-1; clone size: .; D gene: TRBD1; V gene: TRBV5-1; CDR3 protein: CASSSGQGVPNEQFF; CDR3 DNA: TGCGCCAGCAGCTCGGGACAGGGCGTTCCCAATGAGCAGTTCTTC
J gene: TRBJ1-1; clone size: .; D gene: .; V gene: TRBV2; CDR3 protein: CASSEAPQGSAEAFF; CDR3 DNA: TGTGCCAGCAGTGAAGCGCCGCAGGGAAGCGCTGAAGCTTTCTTT
J gene: TRBJ2-7; clone size: .; D gene: .; V gene: TRBV7-8; CDR3 protein: CASSLDTGRQYF; CDR3 DNA: TGTGCCAGCAGCTTAGACACGGGGAGGCAGTACTTC
J gene: TRBJ2-5; clone size: .; D gene: TRBD1; V gene: TRBV25-1; CDR3 protein: CASSAFGTGDETQYF; CDR3 DNA: TGTGCCAGCAGTGCCTTCGGGACAGGGGACGAGACCCAGTACTTC
J gene: TRBJ2-7; clone size: .; D gene: TRBD2; V gene: TRBV28; CDR3 protein: CASSLVLAGIFYEQYF; CDR3 DNA: TGTGCCAGCAGTTTAGTACTAGCGGGAATTTTCTACGAGCAGTACTTC
J gene: TRBJ2-7; clone size: .; D gene: TRBD1; V gene: TRBV2; CDR3 protein: CASSVSRVRDRNLDEQYF; CDR3 DNA: TGTGCCAGCAGTGTCTCCCGGGTTCGGGACAGAAACCTCGACGAGCAGTACTTC
J gene: TRBJ1-2; clone size: once; D gene: TRBD1; V gene: TRBV9; CDR3 protein: CASSVATGTGYGYTF; CDR3 DNA: TGTGCCAGCAGCGTAGCTACTGGGACAGGCTATGGCTACACCTTC
J gene: TRBJ2-7; clone size: .; D gene: .; V gene: TRBV4-2; CDR3 protein: CASSQDPQGRNEQYF; CDR3 DNA: TGTGCCAGCAGCCAAGATCCCCAGGGTAGGAACGAGCAGTACTTC
J gene: TRBJ1-1; clone size: .; D gene: .; V gene: TRBV5-1; CDR3 protein: CASTDGVTARTEAFF; CDR3 DNA: TGCGCCAGCACCGACGGGGTCACGGCGAGAACTGAAGCTTTCTTT
J gene: TRBJ2-1; clone size: few; D gene: .; V gene: TRBV6-4; CDR3 protein: CASSDSILNEQFF; CDR3 DNA: TGTGCCAGCAGTGACTCAATACTGAATGAGCAGTTCTTC